One and the same sample provided the 5 T cell receptor beta chains below, sequenced in a study of blood T cells in healthy people across ages. Using a J-beta primer mix together with a sample-barcoded 5' primer, a second PCR was run for roughly 7 to 12 cycles. TCRdb re-called the 5' RACE reads through MiXCR, storing one row per CDR3 protein. The top ten hold about 20% of the sample, which has almost 1 million distinct CDR3 sequences, 45% to 60% seen once. Source material: blood. These receptors were obtained from a woman aged 60-75 years in good health.

The chain couples TRBV3-1 to TRBJ2-1, with D unclear. The V end was cut by 4 bases, the J end by 7 bases, with 11 bases between. This CDR3 comprises 13 residues. Germline CDR1 reads LGHDT; CDR2 reads YNNKEL (reference sequence). The CDR3 here is CASSPRRANEQFF. The CDR3 DNA reads TGTGCCAGCAGCCCTCGTCGGGCTAATGAGCAGTTCTTC.

This clonotype was observed a handful of times. The V call is TRBV6-1, the J call TRBJ2-1, with D possibly being TRBD1 (6 bases). CDR1 is MNHNS and CDR2 is SASEGT in the germline V gene. This CDR3 is built from 15 residues. Trimming took off 7 bases at V and 8 bases at J, with 21 bases between the two ends. CDR3 loop: CASTLPTGLGDEQFF. In DNA form, the CDR3 reads TGTGCCAGCACCCTCCCGACAGGTTTGGGGGATGAGCAGTTCTTC.

This rearrangement joins TRBV4-3 to TRBJ1-2, with D hard to call. The CDR3 extends over 15 amino acids. Trimming left V 1 base short and J 3 bases short, with 12 bases between. The germline gives CDR1 LGHNA, CDR2 YSLEER. The CDR3 region is CASSQVGREDYGYTF. In DNA form, the CDR3 reads TGCGCCAGCAGCCAAGTTGGCCGAGAAGACTATGGCTACACCTTC.

This clonotype occurred a few times. J is TRBJ1-2 and V is TRBV2, with a tentative D call TRBD1 (6 bases). The CDR3 runs to 12 residues. The germline gives CDR1 SNHLY, CDR2 FYNNEI. Trimming took 8 bases from V and 2 from J, leaving 9 bases between them. CDR3 in DNA: TGTGCCAGCTTTAGGGGGAACTATGGCTACACCTTC. This encodes CASFRGNYGYTF.

The rearrangement links TRBV9 to TRBJ2-3; TRBD2 might be the D (6 bases). Germline V gene sequence: CDR1 SGDLS, CDR2 YYNGEE. The CDR3 contains 15 residues. V was pared by 0 bases and J by 4 bases, with 12 bases between. CDR3 loop: CASSVVPGAADTQYF. The DNA for the CDR3 is TGTGCCAGCAGCGTAGTGCCGGGAGCAGCAGATACGCAGTATTTT.